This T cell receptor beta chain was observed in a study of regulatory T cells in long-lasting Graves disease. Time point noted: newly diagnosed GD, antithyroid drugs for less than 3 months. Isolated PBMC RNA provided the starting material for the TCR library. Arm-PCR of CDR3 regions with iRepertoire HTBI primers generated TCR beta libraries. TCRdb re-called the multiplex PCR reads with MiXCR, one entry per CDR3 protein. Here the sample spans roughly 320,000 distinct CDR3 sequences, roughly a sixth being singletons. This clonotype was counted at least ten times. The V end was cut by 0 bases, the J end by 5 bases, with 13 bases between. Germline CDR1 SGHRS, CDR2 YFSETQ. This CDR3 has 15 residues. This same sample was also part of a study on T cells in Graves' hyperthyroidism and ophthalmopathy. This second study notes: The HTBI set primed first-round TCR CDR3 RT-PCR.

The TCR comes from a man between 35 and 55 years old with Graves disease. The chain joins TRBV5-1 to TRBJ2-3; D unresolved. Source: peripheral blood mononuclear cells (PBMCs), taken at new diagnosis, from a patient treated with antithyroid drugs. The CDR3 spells CASSLGRSLGDTQYF. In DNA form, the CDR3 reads TGCGCCAGCAGCTTGGGGCGGAGTTTGGGAGATACGCAGTATTTT.